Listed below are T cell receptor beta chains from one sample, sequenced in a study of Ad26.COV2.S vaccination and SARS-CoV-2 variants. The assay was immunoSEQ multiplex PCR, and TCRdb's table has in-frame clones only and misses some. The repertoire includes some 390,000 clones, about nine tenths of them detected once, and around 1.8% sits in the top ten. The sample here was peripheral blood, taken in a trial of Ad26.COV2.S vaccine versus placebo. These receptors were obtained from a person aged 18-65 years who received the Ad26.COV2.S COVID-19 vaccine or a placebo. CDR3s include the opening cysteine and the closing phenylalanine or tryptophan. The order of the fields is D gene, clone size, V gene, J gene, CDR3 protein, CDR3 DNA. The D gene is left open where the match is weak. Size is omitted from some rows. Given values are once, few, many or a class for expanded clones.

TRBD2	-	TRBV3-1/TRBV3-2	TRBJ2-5	CASSQGLAKTQYF	TGTGCCAGCAGCCAGGGACTAGCGAAGACCCAGTACTTC
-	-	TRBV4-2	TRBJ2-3	CASSPDSGTDTQYF	TGTGCCAGCAGCCCGGACAGCGGCACAGATACGCAGTATTTT
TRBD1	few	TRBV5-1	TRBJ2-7	CASSPLGQGTSGEQYF	TGCGCCAGCAGCCCGCTCGGACAGGGGACCAGTGGCGAGCAGTACTTC
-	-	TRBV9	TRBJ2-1	CASSVVPTGSYNEQFF	TGTGCCAGCAGCGTAGTTCCAACCGGCTCCTACAATGAGCAGTTCTTC
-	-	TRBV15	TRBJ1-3	CATSRDLVRQSSGNTIYF	TGTGCCACCAGCAGAGATCTAGTACGGCAGAGCTCTGGAAACACCATATATTTT
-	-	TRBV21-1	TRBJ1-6	CASSKVGAGSYNSPLHF	-
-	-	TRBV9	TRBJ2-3	CASSLALSKGTQYF	TGTGCCAGCAGCCTAGCACTGTCTAAGGGGACGCAGTATTTT
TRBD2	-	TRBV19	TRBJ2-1	CASSESSGRAYEQFF	TGTGCCAGTAGTGAGAGTAGCGGGAGGGCCTATGAGCAGTTCTTC
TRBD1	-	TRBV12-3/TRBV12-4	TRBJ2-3	CASRGQPTDTQYF	TGTGCCAGCAGGGGACAGCCCACAGATACGCAGTATTTT
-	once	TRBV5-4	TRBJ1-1	CASSHPRGGNTEAFF	TGTGCCAGCAGCCACCCTCGGGGCGGCAACACTGAAGCTTTCTTT
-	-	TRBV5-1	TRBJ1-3	CASSPGPRGGGNTIYF	TGCGCCAGCAGCCCTGGGCCGAGGGGAGGTGGAAACACCATATATTTT
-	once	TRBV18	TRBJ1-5	CASSPPNQPQHF	TGTGCCAGCTCCCCTCCCAATCAGCCCCAGCATTTT
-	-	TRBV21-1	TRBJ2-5	CASSKRETQYF	TGTGCCAGCAGCAAGCGAGAGACCCAGTACTTC
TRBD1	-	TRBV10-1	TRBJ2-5	CASSEWDRAETQYF	TGCGCCAGCAGTGAATGGGACAGGGCGGAGACCCAGTACTTC
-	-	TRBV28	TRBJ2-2	CASSLKRTGIGELFF	TGTGCCAGCAGTTTAAAAAGGACGGGGATTGGGGAGCTGTTTTTT
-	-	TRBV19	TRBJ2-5	CASSIRGILPETQYF	TGTGCCAGTAGTATTAGAGGGATCCTCCCAGAGACCCAGTACTTC
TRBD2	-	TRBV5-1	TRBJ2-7	CASSPGLVGDEQYF	TGCGCCAGCAGCCCCGGACTAGTGGGGGACGAGCAGTACTTC
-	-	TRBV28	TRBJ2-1	CASSFTVGRDEQFF	TGTGCCAGCAGTTTCACGGTAGGACGGGATGAGCAGTTCTTC
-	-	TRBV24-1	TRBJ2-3	CATSDLVTDTQYF	TGTGCCACCAGTGATTTGGTCACAGATACGCAGTATTTT
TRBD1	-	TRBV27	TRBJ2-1	CASSWTGGNEQFF	TGTGCCAGCAGTTGGACAGGGGGCAATGAGCAGTTCTTC
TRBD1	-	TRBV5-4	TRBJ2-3	CASSRQGASTDTQYF	TGTGCCAGCAGCCGACAGGGGGCTAGCACAGATACGCAGTATTTT
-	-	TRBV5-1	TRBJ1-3	CASRDGTHSGNTIYF	TGCGCCAGCAGGGACGGGACCCACTCTGGAAACACCATATATTTT
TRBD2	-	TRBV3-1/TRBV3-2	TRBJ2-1	CASSLGLAGAQFF	TGTGCCAGCAGCCTGGGACTAGCGGGAGCTCAGTTCTTC
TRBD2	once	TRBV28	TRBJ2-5	CASYPRLAGRETQYF	TGTGCCAGCTACCCCCGGCTAGCGGGACGAGAGACCCAGTACTTC
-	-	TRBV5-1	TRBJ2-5	CASSLRAGGSQETQYF	TGCGCCAGCAGCTTACGTGCAGGTGGAAGCCAAGAGACCCAGTACTTC
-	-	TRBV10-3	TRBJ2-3	CAISESGLRTDTQYF	TGTGCCATCAGTGAATCGGGACTCCGCACAGATACGCAGTATTTT
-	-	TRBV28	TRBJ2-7	CASSFNQQQYF	TGTGCCAGCAGTTTCAACCAACAGCAGTACTTC
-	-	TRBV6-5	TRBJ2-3	CASSYRRSDTQYF	TGTGCCAGCAGTTACCGACGATCAGATACGCAGTATTTT
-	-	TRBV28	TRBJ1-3	CASSGDSGNTIYF	TGTGCCAGCAGCGGGGACTCTGGAAACACCATATATTTT
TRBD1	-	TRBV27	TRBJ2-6	CASSPGTGIGRDPSGANVLTF	TGTGCCAGCAGTCCCGGGACAGGGATTGGGCGGGACCCCTCTGGGGCCAACGTCCTGACTTTC
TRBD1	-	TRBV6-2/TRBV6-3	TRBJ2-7	CASSYSARARTGQYEQYF	TGTGCCAGCAGTTACTCGGCCCGGGCGCGGACAGGGCAATACGAGCAGTACTTC
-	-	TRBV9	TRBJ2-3	CASSVRASTDTQYF	TGTGCCAGCAGCGTCAGGGCTTCCACAGATACGCAGTATTTT
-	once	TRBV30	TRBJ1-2	CAWSVLQGYGYTF	TGTGCCTGGAGTGTACTACAGGGTTATGGCTACACCTTC
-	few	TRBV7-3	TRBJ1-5	CASSLMGCSNQPQHF	TGTGCCAGCAGCTTAATGGGTTGTAGCAATCAGCCCCAGCATTTT
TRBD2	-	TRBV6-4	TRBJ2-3	CASSATSGATDTQYF	TGTGCCAGCAGTGCGACTAGCGGGGCCACAGATACGCAGTATTTT
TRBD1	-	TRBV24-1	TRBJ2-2	CATSLGGSAGELFF	TGTGCCACCAGCCTAGGGGGCAGCGCCGGGGAGCTGTTTTTT
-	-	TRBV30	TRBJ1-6	CAWKGPRLPLHF	TGTGCCTGGAAGGGACCACGTCTACCCCTCCACTTT
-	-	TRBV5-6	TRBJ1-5	CASSFEGQPQHF	TGTGCCAGCAGCTTTGAGGGCCAGCCCCAGCATTTT
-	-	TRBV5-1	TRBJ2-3	CASSLGGSSQYF	TGCGCCAGCAGCTTGGGCGGCTCCTCGCAGTATTTT
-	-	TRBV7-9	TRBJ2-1	CASSLGRSTYNEQFF	TGTGCCAGCAGCTTGGGCAGGTCAACCTACAATGAGCAGTTCTTC
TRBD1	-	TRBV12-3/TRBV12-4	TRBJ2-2	CASRQGTGGELFF	TGTGCCAGCAGACAGGGGACGGGCGGGGAGCTGTTTTTT
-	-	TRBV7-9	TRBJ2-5	CASSLVGETQYF	TGTGCCAGCAGCTTAGTTGGAGAGACCCAGTACTTC